The clone carrying this T cell receptor beta chain was seen only a few times. CDR3 size: 12 residues. Per the germline V gene, CDR1 is SNHLY and CDR2 is FYNNEI. V lost 6 bases, J lost 8 bases, and 11 bases lay in between. The data originate from a study of blood T cell repertoires in COVID-19. This table comes from immunoSEQ multiplex PCR, and its TCRdb copy is limited to in-frame clones, with some not included. The data show tens of thousands of clones, over 65% seen once. The chain joins TRBV2 to TRBJ2-1, with D maybe TRBD1 (7 bases). Sequencing input: peripheral blood. This receptor was obtained from a woman aged 55 to 70 with acute or convalescent COVID-19. CDR3 nucleotides: TGTGCCAGCAGCACAGGGGAGGATGAGCAGTTCTTC. It encodes CASSTGEDEQFF.